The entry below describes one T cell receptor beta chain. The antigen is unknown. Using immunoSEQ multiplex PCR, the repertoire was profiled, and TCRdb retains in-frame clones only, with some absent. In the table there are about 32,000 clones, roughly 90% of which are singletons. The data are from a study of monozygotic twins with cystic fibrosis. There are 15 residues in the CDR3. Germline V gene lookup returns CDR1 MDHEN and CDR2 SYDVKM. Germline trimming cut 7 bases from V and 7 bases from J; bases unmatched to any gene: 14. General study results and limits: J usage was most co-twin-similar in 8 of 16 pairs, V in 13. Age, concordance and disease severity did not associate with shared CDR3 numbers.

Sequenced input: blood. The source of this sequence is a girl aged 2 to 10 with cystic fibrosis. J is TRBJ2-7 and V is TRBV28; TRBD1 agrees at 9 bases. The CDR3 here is CASTQTGQGLWEQYF. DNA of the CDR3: TGTGCCAGCACGCAAACGGGACAGGGTCTTTGGGAGCAGTACTTC.